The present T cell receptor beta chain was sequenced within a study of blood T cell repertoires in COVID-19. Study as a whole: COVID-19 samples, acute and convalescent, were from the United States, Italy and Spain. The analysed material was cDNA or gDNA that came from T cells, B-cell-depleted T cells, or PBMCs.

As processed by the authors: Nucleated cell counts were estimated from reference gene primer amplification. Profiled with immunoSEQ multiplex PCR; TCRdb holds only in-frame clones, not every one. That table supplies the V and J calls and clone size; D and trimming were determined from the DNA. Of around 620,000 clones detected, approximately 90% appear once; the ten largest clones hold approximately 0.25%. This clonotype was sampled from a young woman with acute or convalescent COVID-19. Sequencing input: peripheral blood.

CDR3 in amino acids: CASSSFPTGERTDTQYF. CDR3 in DNA: TGCGCCAGCAGCTCCTTTCCTACAGGGGAACGGACAGATACGCAGTATTTT. This chain links TRBV5-1 with TRBJ2-3; 7 nucleotides line up with TRBD1. The V segment lost 3 bases and the J segment 3 bases; nucleotides outside the gene matches: 13. This CDR3 has 17 amino acids. The germline V gene has CDR1 SGHRS and CDR2 YFSETQ. Together with reference TRBV5-1 and TRBJ2-3, the CDR3 gives the full variable domain: KAGVTQTPRYLIKTRGQQVTLSCSPISGHRSVSWYQQTPGQGLQFLFEYFSETQRNKGNFPGRFSGRQFSNSRSEMNVSTLELGDSALYLCASSSFPTGERTDTQYFGPGTRLTVL.